This section outlines one TCR beta chain sequence together with its context. What it binds is not known. The time point: newly diagnosed GD, antithyroid drugs for less than 3 months. The TCR library used RNA extracted from PBMCs. These data are taken from a study of regulatory T cells in long-lasting Graves disease. Study findings and constraints: Persistent patients shared under 3,000 public clonotypes among themselves. Newly diagnosed patients shared fewer, at about a thousand.

Arm-PCR with iRepertoire HTBI primers amplified the CDR3 regions for these TCR beta libraries. TCRdb re-analysed the multiplex PCR reads in MiXCR, keeping a single row per CDR3 protein. Altogether 250,000 or so distinct CDR3 sequences are present, 20% to 25% being singletons, with the ten largest covering 11% to 15%. V dropped 10 bases and J dropped 2 bases, with 11 bases sitting between them. The CDR3 totals 12 residues. The germline V gene encodes CDR1 MNHNS and CDR2 SASEGT. V is TRBV6-1 and J is TRBJ2-5; D is perhaps TRBD1 or TRBD2 (6 bases each). The source was peripheral blood mononuclear cells (PBMCs), collected at new diagnosis, from a patient treated with antithyroid drugs. The receptor was derived from a female donor with Graves disease. CDR3 sequence: CATGGRQETQYF. CDR3 nucleotide sequence: TGTGCCACCGGGGGCAGACAAGAGACCCAGTACTTC.